These 28 T cell receptor beta chains originate from one sample sequenced in a study of T cell clonality in common variable immunodeficiency. Findings and limits, study-wide: Fewer deletions and N-nucleotide insertions were reportedly seen in common variable immunodeficiency TCR beta sequences.

The method was immunoSEQ multiplex PCR; TCRdb's version includes in-frame clones alone and lacks a portion of them. Sampling found 32,000 or so clones, none seen once. For these receptors, no antigen is known. The material sequenced was peripheral blood mononuclear cells. The receptors come from a human donor with common variable immunodeficiency.

To note about this clone: Read coverage stops 3 residues before the CDR3 terminus; the germline J gene supplies the remainder. The rearrangement uses TRBV19 and TRBJ1-6; TRBD1 might be the D (6 bases). Germline loops: CDR1 LNHDA, CDR2 SQIVND (reference sequence). CDR3 length equals 17 residues. Between the trimmed V and J ends, which lost 5 bases and 10 bases, there was a span of 24 bases. CDR3 DNA, as far as it was read: TGTGCCAGTAGTCTCACATTACAGGGACATTGGAAGTCACCC. Residues: CASSLTLQGHWKSP. The CDR3 in full is CASSLTLQGHWKSPLHF.

Concerning this clone itself: The read ends 3 residues before the CDR3 terminus; that terminus is restored from the germline J gene. V usage is TRBV2 and J usage is TRBJ2-5; possibly TRBD1 for D (5 bases). CDR1 and CDR2 (germline): SNHLY, FYNNEI. The V and J ends lost 9 bases and 2 bases respectively, with 13 bases between them. The CDR3 is 13 residues long. CDR3 amino acids: CASTGQRQETQYF. The sequenced part of the CDR3 DNA is TGTGCCAGTACTGGACAACGACAAGAGACC.

This clone has at least ten counts. The read is 3 residues too short to cover the CDR3 end, so that end is filled in from the germline J gene. The chain carries TRBV19 and TRBJ1-3; tentative D call: TRBD1 (6 bases). Germline V gives CDR1 LNHDA, CDR2 SQIVND (reference sequence). V was cut by 1 base and J by 2 bases, with 6 bases left in between. CDR3 length: 14 amino acids. Partial CDR3 DNA: TGTGCCAGTAGTATAGGGACAGCTGGAAACACC. As protein: CASSIGTAGNT. The full CDR3 sequence reads CASSIGTAGNTIYF.

This clone was found many times. The sequenced fragment ends 3 residues before the CDR3 boundary, so the rest is inferred from the germline J gene. The V gene is TRBV29-1, the J gene TRBJ2-3, with TRBD1 matching 11 bases. CDR1 is SQVTM and CDR2 is ANQGSEA in the germline V gene. This CDR3 is built from 14 residues. J was trimmed by 4 bases and V by 1 base; bases with no gene match: 1. The CDR3 bases that were read are TGCAGCGTTGAAGGGACAGGGGGCGCAGATACG. It specifies CSVEGTGGADT. The entire CDR3 sequence reads CSVEGTGGADTQYF.

This clone appeared many times. The read falls 3 residues short of the CDR3 end, and the missing part is taken from the germline J gene. The chain links TRBV7-2 to TRBJ2-5; 7 positions match TRBD2. The CDR3 is 13 amino acids. V trimming: 4 bases; J trimming: 5 bases; junction bases outside the gene matches: 4. Germline V gene lookup returns CDR1 SGHTA and CDR2 FQGNSA. CDR3 DNA, as far as it was read: TGTGCCAGCAGCTCGGGGGGAGTGGAGACC. Its protein product is CASSSGGVET. The whole CDR3 protein is CASSSGGVETQYF.

There are a few counts of this clone. The read is 3 residues too short to cover the CDR3 end, so that end is filled in from the germline J gene. This chain links TRBV23-1 with TRBJ2-5; D tentatively reads TRBD1 or TRBD2 (5 bases each). TRBV23-1 is an ORF; its function is uncertain. Trimming stripped 0 bases from V and 4 bases from J, with 18 bases between. The CDR3 has 17 residues. This CDR3 reads CASSQSEGEGSGETQYF. The sequenced part of the CDR3 DNA is TGCGCCAGCAGTCAATCCGAGGGCGAGGGGTCCGGAGAGACC.

This clone was counted between two and nine times. The CDR3 goes on 3 residues after the read ends, and that part is filled in from the germline J gene. The chain joins TRBV10-3 to TRBJ2-7, with D perhaps matching TRBD2 (6 bases). The CDR3 runs to 15 residues. V was clipped by 0 bases and J by 3 bases, with 12 bases between them. Germline V gene data show CDR1 as ENHRY and CDR2 as SYGVKD. CDR3 DNA (partial): TGTGCCATCAGTGAGTCGTTGTCGGGGGTCTACGAG. This codes for CAISESLSGVYE. The whole CDR3 region reads CAISESLSGVYEQYF.

This clone turned up a few times. Sequencing ends 3 residues short of the CDR3 end; the germline J gene provides the rest. V usage is TRBV20-1 and J usage is TRBJ2-1, with 14 positions matching TRBD2. Germline CDR1 is DFQATT and CDR2 is SNEGSKA (reference sequence). The CDR3 has 17 residues. The ends lost 1 base at V and 9 bases at J; junction bases unmatched: 11. The part of the CDR3 DNA that was read is TGCAGTGCTAGAGGCAATACCGGGACTAGCGGGGGAACTGAG. Protein: CSARGNTGTSGGTE. The whole CDR3 reads CSARGNTGTSGGTEQFF.

This clone was detected ten times or more. The CDR3 extends 3 residues past the end of the read, so its final part is completed from the germline J gene. The V gene is TRBV20-1, the J gene TRBJ2-3; TRBD2 agrees at 10 bases. The V gene's germline CDR1 is DFQATT and CDR2 SNEGSKA (reference sequence). The CDR3 loop spans 16 amino acids. Unmatched junction bases numbered 11, after V lost 5 bases and J lost 3 bases. The sequenced CDR3 bases are TGCAGTGCTCAAACCCCCCTACTAGCGGGGACAGATACG. As protein: CSAQTPLLAGTDT. The entire CDR3 reads CSAQTPLLAGTDTQYF.

There are many counts of this clone. The CDR3 end falls 3 residues outside the read, so it is completed with the germline J gene. The rearrangement uses TRBV4-2 and TRBJ2-1; a weak D match, TRBD1 (6 bases). The CDR3 sequence is 17 residues long. Trimming shortened V by 3 bases and J by 4 bases, and 19 bases separated the two germline ends. Germline-derived CDR1 and CDR2 are LGHNA and YNFKEQ. Here the CDR3 reads CASSHSSGARGYNEQFF. The sequenced CDR3 bases are TGTGCCAGCAGCCATTCCTCAGGGGCACGAGGGTACAATGAG.

This clone has only a few counts. This clone may be a read error of a much larger clone one base away. The CDR3 goes on 3 residues after the read ends, and that part is filled in from the germline J gene. The chain employs TRBV19 and TRBJ1-4; TRBD1 aligns across 8 bases. The germline gives CDR1 LNHDA, CDR2 SQIVND (reference sequence). This CDR3 has 16 residues. The covered CDR3 bases are TGTGCCAGTAGTATCTCTCGGACAGGGACTAAGGAAAAA. Its translation: CASSISRTGTKEK. The whole CDR3 is CASSISRTGTKEKLFF.

This clone was counted many times. The CDR3 loop reads CASSHLKGSGGIDTQYF. The CDR3 DNA, read in part, is TGTGCCAGCAGCCATCTGAAGGGTAGCGGGGGTATAGATACG. V gene TRBV14 combines with J gene TRBJ2-3, with 9 nucleotides matching TRBD2. The CDR3 goes on 3 residues after the read ends, and that part is filled in from the germline J gene. V lost 3 bases and J lost 5; bases outside the gene matches: 12. The CDR3 has 17 amino acids. Germline lookup yields CDR1 SGHDN and CDR2 FVKESK.

The sequenced part of the CDR3 DNA is TGTGCCAGTAGTATTCACGGTTATAGCAATCAGCCC. Translated, it gives CASSIHGYSNQP. From start to end, the CDR3 is CASSIHGYSNQPQHF. The rearrangement joins TRBV19 to TRBJ1-5; no clear D gene. The read finishes 3 residues shy of the CDR3 end, and the germline J gene is used to complete it. In germline, CDR1 is LNHDA, CDR2 SQIVND (reference sequence). There are 15 residues in the CDR3. V lost 3 bases to trimming and J lost 0 bases, with 9 bases between them.

This clone was detected many times. Mismatch with germline at one junction end may stem from a read error. With the read ending 3 residues before the CDR3 end, the germline J gene is used to fill in that end. The V gene is TRBV29-1, the J gene TRBJ2-4; possible D gene TRBD1, 6 bases. The V gene's germline CDR1 is SQVTM and CDR2 ANQGSEA. The length of the CDR3 is 17 residues. CDR3 amino acids: CSVEGYREELAKNIQYF. Incomplete CDR3 DNA: TGCAGCGTAGAAGGCTACAGGGAAGAATTAGCCAAAAACATT.

As for this clone: The read gets to within 3 residues of the CDR3 end, and the germline J gene fills in the rest. The rearrangement links TRBV6-1 to TRBJ1-2; D perhaps matches TRBD1 (6 bases). This CDR3 has 12 residues. CDR1 and CDR2 (germline): MNHNS, SASEGT. V lost 2 bases and J 7 bases, leaving 8 bases between the germline ends. This CDR3 reads CASSENRVGYTF. CDR3 bases read: TGTGCCAGCAGTGAAAACAGGGTTGGC.

This clone was recorded a few times. The CDR3 is cut off 3 residues early in the read; its end comes from the germline J gene. The chain joins TRBV30 to TRBJ1-1; weak D call: TRBD1 (6 bases). Trimming took off 8 bases at V and 1 base at J, with 14 bases between the two ends. Germline V lookup: CDR1 GTSNPN, CDR2 SVGIG (reference sequence). This CDR3 has 13 amino acids. CDR3 DNA, as far as it was read: TGTGCCCAGACTCAGGGGTCGAACACTGAA. It encodes CAQTQGSNTE. The CDR3 as a whole reads CAQTQGSNTEAFF. The variable domain in full, with the rest retrieved from reference TRBV30 and TRBJ1-1, is SQTIHQWPATLVQPVGSPLSLECTVEGTSNPNLYWYRQAAGRGLQLLFYSVGIGQISSEVPQNLSASRPQDRQFILSSKKLLLSDSGFYLCAQTQGSNTEAFFGQGTRLTVV.

The CDR3 DNA, read in part, is TGTGCCAGCAGCCCAACAGGGCTCCGGGAAAAA. Encoded protein: CASSPTGLREK. The full CDR3 protein reads CASSPTGLREKLFF. The chain joins TRBV7-9 to TRBJ1-4; D possibly corresponds to TRBD1 (6 bases). The CDR3 end falls 3 residues outside the read, so it is completed with the germline J gene. The germline V gene has CDR1 SEHNR and CDR2 FQNEAQ (reference sequence). The CDR3 sequence is 14 residues long. The V end lost 5 bases, the J end lost 8 bases, and 15 bases lay between the germline ends. Drawing the rest from reference TRBV7-9 and TRBJ1-4, the complete variable domain is DTGVSQNPRHKITKRGQNVTFRCDPISEHNRLYWYRQTLGQGPEFLTYFQNEAQLEKSRLLSDRFSAERPKGSFSTLEIQRTEQGDSAMYLCASSPTGLREKLFFGSGTQLSVL.

In this sample, this clone turned up a few times. The DNA ends 3 residues before the CDR3 does, and the rest of the CDR3 is filled in from the germline J gene. This chain links TRBV19 with TRBJ2-3; TRBD1 might be the D (6 bases). The V end lost 5 bases, the J end lost 0 bases, and 24 bases lay between the germline ends. The V gene's germline CDR1 is LNHDA and CDR2 SQIVND (reference sequence). There are 19 residues in the CDR3. The part of the CDR3 DNA that was read is TGTGCCAGTAGTGGCCCACAGGCGGCCGGGACACCGAGCACAGATACG. Protein product: CASSGPQAAGTPSTDT. The entire CDR3 protein reads CASSGPQAAGTPSTDTQYF.

There are many counts of this clone. With the read ending 3 residues before the CDR3 end, the germline J gene is used to fill in that end. The chain links TRBV20-1 to TRBJ2-3; 11 nucleotides line up with TRBD2. The CDR3 covers 15 residues. Germline values: CDR1 DFQATT, CDR2 SNEGSKA (reference sequence). Losses at the gene ends were 5 bases for V and 2 bases for J; bases not matched to a gene: 6. Partial CDR3 DNA: TGCAGTGCTTCTCCGACTAGCGGGGCCACAGATACG. Encoded protein: CSASPTSGATDT. The full CDR3 protein reads CSASPTSGATDTQYF.

This clone showed up many times. The read comes to an end 3 residues before the CDR3 does, leaving the germline J gene to fill in the end. The gene calls are TRBV20-1 and TRBJ2-5; 11 bases agree with TRBD2. The trim removed 3 bases at V and 7 bases at J, leaving 10 bases unmatched. The CDR3 runs 15 residues. Germline V gene data show CDR1 as DFQATT and CDR2 as SNEGSKA (reference sequence). The CDR3 DNA, read in part, is TGCAGTGCTAGGGGTAGCGGGGGGGCCGGCGGGACC. Its protein is CSARGSGGAGGT. The full CDR3 reads CSARGSGGAGGTQYF.

This clone has only a few counts. The CDR3 end falls 3 residues outside the read, so it is completed with the germline J gene. V usage is TRBV7-8 and J usage is TRBJ2-7; 7 bases are shared with TRBD1. Germline V gives CDR1 SGHVS, CDR2 FQNEAQ. The CDR3 loop spans 14 amino acids. The V segment lost 5 bases and the J segment 2 bases; nucleotides outside the gene matches: 6. The CDR3 DNA, read in part, is TGTGCCAGCAGCGATTTGGGACAGACCTACGAG. Encoded protein: CASSDLGQTYE. The CDR3 reads in full as CASSDLGQTYEQYF.

This clone was found many times. The read terminates 3 residues ahead of where the CDR3 ends, so the germline J gene completes it. V gene TRBV30 combines with J gene TRBJ1-5; no definite D call. Germline V gene data show CDR1 as GTSNPN and CDR2 as SVGIG (reference sequence). Deletions cut 0 bases from V and 5 bases from J, with 14 bases between. The CDR3 totals 15 residues. The covered CDR3 bases are TGTGCCTGGAGTGTACGTGGGCCCGCCGATCAGCCC. Its translation is CAWSVRGPADQP. The full CDR3 is CAWSVRGPADQPQHF.

This clone was counted ten times or more. The CDR3 is cut off 3 residues early in the read; its end comes from the germline J gene. The gene calls are TRBV18 and TRBJ2-2, with 9 positions matching TRBD1. This CDR3 is built from 15 residues. Germline assignment: CDR1 KGHSH and CDR2 LQKENI. V lost 0 bases, J lost 6 bases, and 2 bases stayed unmatched. CDR3 DNA, as far as it was read: TGTGCCAGCTCACCACCGGGACAGGGCGCCGGGGAG. The encoded protein is CASSPPGQGAGE. The full CDR3 is CASSPPGQGAGELFF.

This clone was found many times. The missing CDR3 end, 3 residues past where the read stops, is filled in from the germline J gene. The V and J genes are TRBV7-8 and TRBJ2-3; 7 positions agree with TRBD1. The CDR3 sequence is 15 residues long. CDR1 SGHVS and CDR2 FQNEAQ come from the germline V gene. V shed 5 bases and J 0 bases; nucleotides not matched to a gene: 5. The CDR3 bases that were read are TGTGCCAGCAGCCAGGGACAGCGAAGCACAGATACG. Translation: CASSQGQRSTDT. The complete CDR3 sequence is CASSQGQRSTDTQYF.

This clone was recorded a few times. The CDR3 end falls 3 residues outside the read, so it is completed with the germline J gene. The J gene is TRBJ2-7, the V gene TRBV5-1; 10 bases are a match to TRBD1. The CDR3 length is 15 residues. Germline lookup yields CDR1 SGHRS and CDR2 YFSETQ. Trimming cost V 0 bases and J 2 bases; bases outside gene matches: 2. The CDR3 loop reads CASSLGGTGAYEQYF. CDR3 DNA (partial): TGCGCCAGCAGCTTGGGGGGGACAGGGGCCTACGAG.

Comments on this clone: The read stops 3 residues short of the end of the CDR3; the missing end is completed from the germline J gene. The chain employs TRBV2 and TRBJ2-1; 8 bases agree with TRBD1. Trimming took 5 bases from V and 3 from J; bases not matched to a gene: 3. CDR1 SNHLY and CDR2 FYNNEI come from the germline V gene. This CDR3 is built from 14 residues. This chain's CDR3 is CASSSTGGYNEQFF. CDR3 DNA (partial): TGTGCCAGCAGTTCTACAGGGGGCTACAATGAG.

Concerning this clone itself: Sequencing ends 3 residues short of the CDR3 end; the germline J gene provides the rest. V gene TRBV11-1 combines with J gene TRBJ2-7; tentative D call: TRBD2 (5 bases). Trimming pared 0 bases from V and 2 bases from J, leaving 11 bases between. This CDR3 is built from 15 residues. Germline V lookup: CDR1 SGHAT, CDR2 FQDESV (reference sequence). CDR3 in amino acids: CASSLAPGLTYEQYF. CDR3 DNA (partial): TGTGCCAGCAGCTTAGCCCCGGGGTTAACCTACGAG.

There are a few counts of this clone. CDR3 bases read: TGTGCCAGTAGTATATTTGGCGGCAGGGGGGTAGAAGAGACC. This codes for CASSIFGGRGVEET. The CDR3 in its entirety is CASSIFGGRGVEETQYF. This chain links TRBV19 with TRBJ2-5, with a tentative D call TRBD1 (7 bases). Read data end 3 residues before the CDR3 end; the end is taken from the germline J gene. The CDR3 consists of 17 residues. Trimming took off 2 bases at V and 3 bases at J, with 19 bases between the two ends. The germline gives CDR1 LNHDA, CDR2 SQIVND (reference sequence).